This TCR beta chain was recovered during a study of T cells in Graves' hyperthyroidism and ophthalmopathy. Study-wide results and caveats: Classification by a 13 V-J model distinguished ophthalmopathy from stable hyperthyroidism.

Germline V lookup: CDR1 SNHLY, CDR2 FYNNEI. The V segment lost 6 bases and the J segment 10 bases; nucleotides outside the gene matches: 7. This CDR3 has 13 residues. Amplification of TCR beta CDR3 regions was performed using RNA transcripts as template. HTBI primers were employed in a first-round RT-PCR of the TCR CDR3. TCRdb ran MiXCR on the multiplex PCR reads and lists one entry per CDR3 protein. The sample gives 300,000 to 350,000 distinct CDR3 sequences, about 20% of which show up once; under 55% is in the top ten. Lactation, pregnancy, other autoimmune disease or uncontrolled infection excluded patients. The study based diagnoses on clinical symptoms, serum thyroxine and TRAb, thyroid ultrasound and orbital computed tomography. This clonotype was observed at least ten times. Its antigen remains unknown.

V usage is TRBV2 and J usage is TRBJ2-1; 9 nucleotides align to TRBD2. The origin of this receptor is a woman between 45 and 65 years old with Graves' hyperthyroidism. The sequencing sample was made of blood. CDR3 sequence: CASRASGIVEQFF. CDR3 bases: TGTGCCAGCAGGGCTAGCGGGATTGTCGAGCAGTTCTTC.